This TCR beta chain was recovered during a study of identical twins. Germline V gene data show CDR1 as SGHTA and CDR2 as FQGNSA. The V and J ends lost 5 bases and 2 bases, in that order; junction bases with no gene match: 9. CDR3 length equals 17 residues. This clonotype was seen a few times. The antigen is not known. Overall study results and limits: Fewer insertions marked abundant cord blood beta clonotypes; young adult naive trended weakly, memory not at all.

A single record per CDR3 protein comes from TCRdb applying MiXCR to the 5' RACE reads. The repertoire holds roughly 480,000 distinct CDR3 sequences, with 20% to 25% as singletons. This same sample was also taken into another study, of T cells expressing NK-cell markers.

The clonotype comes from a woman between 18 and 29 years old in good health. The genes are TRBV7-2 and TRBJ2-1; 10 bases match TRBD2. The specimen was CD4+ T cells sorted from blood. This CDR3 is CASSRPTSGTTYNEQFF. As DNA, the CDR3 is TGTGCCAGCAGCCGCCCTACTAGCGGGACGACCTACAATGAGCAGTTCTTC.